Sequencing of this T cell receptor beta chain was carried out in a study of T cell responses to AZD1222 COVID-19 vaccine. Study-wide results and caveats: Donors were chiefly white British, with a greater number of females, and clonal diversity was perhaps underestimated. Baseline seropositives among AZD1222 recipients totaled only six or seven. Following two doses of AZD1222, Spike-specific TCR breadth and depth rose.

The table came from immunoSEQ multiplex PCR; TCRdb's copy has only in-frame clones and leaves some out. The sample contains roughly 190,000 clones, more than 85% of which appear only once. A note on this clone: Its antigen is still unknown.

Germline V gene data show CDR1 as SGHNT and CDR2 as YYREEE (reference sequence). This CDR3 comprises 14 residues. Trimming removed 0 bases at V and 5 bases at J, with 12 bases between. Here the sequenced sample was peripheral blood, taken 28 days after the second AZD1222 dose. The chain recombines TRBV5-4 with TRBJ2-7, with D possibly TRBD2 on 6 matching bases. The receptor was derived from an adult who received the AZD1222 COVID-19 vaccine. The CDR3 DNA is TGTGCCAGCAGCTTGGTGGCGGGATCGAACGAGCAGTACTTC. Amino acids: CASSLVAGSNEQYF.